Below, 7 T cell receptor beta chains from the same sample are listed, as sequenced in a study of blood T cell repertoires in COVID-19. Libraries were prepared by immunoSEQ multiplex PCR; TCRdb keeps only in-frame clonotypes and omits some of them. The profile covers approximately 170,000 clones, with roughly 80% appearing a single time and about 2.7% taken by the ten largest. The specimen sequenced was peripheral blood. The receptors shown here come from a human donor with acute or convalescent COVID-19. The donor label of this sample is uncertain.

The chain links TRBV27 to TRBJ1-2; 8 bases line up with TRBD1. The V gene's germline CDR1 is MNHEY and CDR2 SMNVEV (reference sequence). V gave up 6 bases and J gave up 2 bases; unmatched junction bases: 2. This CDR3 is built from 13 residues. The DNA of the CDR3 is TGTGCCAGCAGAAGGACAGGGAACTATGGCTACACCTTC. It encodes CASRRTGNYGYTF.

This rearrangement joins TRBV2 to TRBJ2-7; D unresolved. CDR1 is SNHLY and CDR2 is FYNNEI in the germline V gene. V gave up 4 bases and J gave up 3 bases, with 10 bases separating them. The CDR3 has 13 residues. CDR3 amino acids: CASSVVPGYEQYF. The CDR3 coding sequence is TGTGCCAGCAGTGTGGTCCCAGGCTACGAGCAGTACTTC. Full variable domain (rest looked up from reference TRBV2 and TRBJ2-7): EPEVTQTPSHQVTQMGQEVILRCVPISNHLYFYWYRQILGQKVEFLVSFYNNEISEKSEIFDDQFSVERPDGSNFTLKIRSTKLEDSAMYFCASSVVPGYEQYFGPGTRLTVT.

This clone was seen more than once but under ten times. The rearrangement links TRBV6-2 or TRBV6-3 to TRBJ2-7; 10 nucleotides match TRBD2. The CDR3 totals 15 residues. In germline, CDR1 is MNHEY, CDR2 SVGEGT. The J segment lost 5 bases and the V segment lost 2 bases, leaving 6 bases of the junction unmatched. The CDR3 bases are TGTGCCAGCAGTTACCCGGAGCGGGGGGGGAACGAGCAGTACTTC. Translation gives CASSYPERGGNEQYF.

The rearrangement joins TRBV4-1 to TRBJ2-3; D is possibly TRBD2 (5 bases). Trimming stripped 0 bases from V and 5 bases from J, with 9 bases between. This CDR3 comprises 14 residues. Germline CDR1 and CDR2: MGHRA and YSYEKL. The CDR3 spells CASSQDGNRDTQYF. In DNA form, the CDR3 reads TGCGCCAGCAGCCAAGACGGGAATAGAGATACGCAGTATTTT.

The chain links TRBV7-9 to TRBJ1-6; 7 bases are a match to TRBD1. V was pared by 4 bases and J by 7 bases, with 4 bases of the junction left unmatched. The CDR3 spans 14 residues. In germline, CDR1 is SEHNR, CDR2 FQNEAQ (reference sequence). CDR3 sequence reads: CASSYTGANSPLHF. The CDR3 region has the DNA TGTGCCAGCAGCTACACAGGGGCGAATTCACCCCTCCACTTT.

The chain couples TRBV5-6 to TRBJ1-2; TRBD1 aligns across 7 bases. After removal of 3 bases from V and 2 bases from J, the junction contained 4 bases not matched to a gene. The germline V gene encodes CDR1 SGHDT and CDR2 YYEEEE. This CDR3 is 14 amino acids long. The CDR3 region has the DNA TGTGCCAGCAGCTCGGGACAGACGAACTATGGCTACACCTTC. Protein: CASSSGQTNYGYTF.

V is TRBV5-5 and J is TRBJ1-1; weak D call: TRBD1 (6 bases). V lost 0 bases and J lost 1, with 10 bases in between. The CDR3 is 15 amino acids. Germline lookup yields CDR1 SGHKS and CDR2 YYEKEE (reference sequence). The CDR3 reads CASSLGPGENTEAFF. The CDR3 nucleotides are TGTGCCAGCAGCTTGGGTCCAGGGGAGAACACTGAAGCTTTCTTT. Together with reference TRBV5-5 and TRBJ1-1, the CDR3 gives the full variable domain: DAGVTQSPTHLIKTRGQQVTLRCSPISGHKSVSWYQQVLGQGPQFIFQYYEKEERGRGNFPDRFSARQFPNYSSELNVNALLLGDSALYLCASSLGPGENTEAFFGQGTRLTVV.